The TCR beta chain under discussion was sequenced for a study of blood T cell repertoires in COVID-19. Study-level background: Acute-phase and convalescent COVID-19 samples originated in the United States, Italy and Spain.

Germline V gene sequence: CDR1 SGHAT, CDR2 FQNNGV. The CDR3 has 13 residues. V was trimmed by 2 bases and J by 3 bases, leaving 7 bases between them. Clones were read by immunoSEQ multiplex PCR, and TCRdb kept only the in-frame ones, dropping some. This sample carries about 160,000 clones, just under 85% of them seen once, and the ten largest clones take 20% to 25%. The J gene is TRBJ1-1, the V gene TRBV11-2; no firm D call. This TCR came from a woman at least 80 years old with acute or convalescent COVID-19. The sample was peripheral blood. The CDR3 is CASSLYQDTEAFF. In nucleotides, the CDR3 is TGTGCCAGCAGCTTATATCAGGACACTGAAGCTTTCTTT.